The 11 T cell receptor beta chains given below trace back to one sample, sequenced in a study of CD8 T cells in Susac syndrome. Random hexamers were used to reverse transcribe the RNA input (about 0.5 to 1 ug). In TCRdb, the immunoSEQ multiplex PCR reads were re-called with MiXCR into one record per CDR3 protein. The data show about 200,000 distinct CDR3 sequences, with 90% to 95% seen just once and roughly 0.088% held by the top ten. Material: CD4+ T cells from PBMCs. The receptors originated from a human donor with multiple sclerosis.

The V gene is TRBV7-9, the J gene TRBJ1-1; the match to TRBD1 covers 8 bases. With 5 bases clipped from V and 0 bases from J, the junction kept 8 bases outside the gene matches. This CDR3 is built from 16 residues. Per the germline V gene, CDR1 is SEHNR and CDR2 is FQNEAQ (reference sequence). CDR3 coding DNA: TGTGCCAGCAGCACCCGACAGGGGATTATGAACACTGAAGCTTTCTTT. Encoded protein: CASSTRQGIMNTEAFF.

This chain joins TRBV30 and TRBJ1-5; D remains unclear. V lost 2 bases and J lost 5, with 19 bases in between. The CDR3 has 16 amino acids. Per germline, CDR1 GTSNPN and CDR2 SVGIG (reference sequence). The chain's CDR3 is CAWSSPGWRRDQPQHF. The CDR3 region has the DNA TGTGCCTGGAGTTCCCCGGGCTGGCGTCGGGATCAGCCCCAGCATTTT.

This clonotype has only one observation. This chain connects TRBV6-1 to TRBJ2-7; the D gene is possibly TRBD2 (7 bases). Germline CDR1 is MNHNS and CDR2 is SASEGT. V dropped 6 bases and J dropped 0 bases, with 18 bases sitting between them. CDR3 length: 16 amino acids. CDR3 region: CASRSPGGRRSYEQYF. The CDR3 DNA sequence: TGTGCCAGCAGAAGCCCGGGGGGCAGGCGCTCCTACGAGCAGTACTTC.

The J gene is TRBJ2-1, the V gene TRBV20-1; D not resolved. The CDR3 length is 15 residues. Trimming removed 0 bases from V and 4 bases from J, with 13 bases in between. The germline gives CDR1 DFQATT, CDR2 SNEGSKA (reference sequence). CDR3 sequence reads: CSAREKGLAYNEQFF. CDR3 DNA sequence: TGCAGTGCTAGAGAGAAAGGGCTCGCGTACAATGAGCAGTTCTTC.

The V call is TRBV11-2, the J call TRBJ1-6; D is unresolved. The V end lost 5 bases, the J end lost 8 bases, and 13 bases lay between the germline ends. CDR3 length: 14 residues. Germline-derived CDR1 and CDR2 are SGHAT and FQNNGV. CDR3 sequence: CASSPRQLYSPLHF. The CDR3 nucleotides read TGTGCCAGCAGCCCCCGTCAGCTATATTCACCCCTCCACTTT.

This chain uses TRBV2 with TRBJ2-7, with D possibly matching TRBD2 (5 bases). The germline V and J ends were trimmed by 4 bases and 0 bases, with 13 bases remaining between them. The length of the CDR3 is 15 residues. Germline assignment: CDR1 SNHLY and CDR2 FYNNEI. CDR3 protein: CASSVEGSGSYEQYF. Here the CDR3 DNA reads TGTGCCAGCAGTGTTGAGGGATCGGGCTCCTACGAGCAGTACTTC.

The V and J genes are TRBV4-2 and TRBJ2-1; D may be TRBD2 (5 bases). The CDR3 is 13 amino acids. The V and J ends lost 1 base and 9 bases respectively, with 10 bases between them. Germline lookup yields CDR1 LGHNA and CDR2 YNFKEQ. The CDR3 sequence: CASSQAGKLEQFF. CDR3 DNA: TGTGCCAGCAGCCAAGCGGGAAAGCTTGAGCAGTTCTTC.

Only one count was recorded for this clonotype. The chain uses TRBV9 and TRBJ2-3; D is unresolved. CDR3 length: 14 amino acids. V lost 0 bases and J 6 bases, leaving 11 bases between the germline ends. From germline, CDR1 is SGDLS and CDR2 YYNGEE. The CDR3 is CASSVDWRRDTQYF. As DNA, the CDR3 is TGTGCCAGCAGCGTAGATTGGCGTCGGGATACGCAGTATTTT.

The chain is built from TRBV9 and TRBJ2-6; D unclear. V shed 1 base and J shed 2 bases, with 7 bases lying between them. This CDR3 has 15 residues. From germline, CDR1 is SGDLS and CDR2 YYNGEE. The chain's CDR3 is CASSVSPAGANVLTF. Here the CDR3 DNA reads TGTGCCAGCAGCGTAAGTCCAGCTGGGGCCAACGTCCTGACTTTC.

The chain links TRBV29-1 to TRBJ2-5, with D possibly being TRBD1 or TRBD2 (5 bases each). The V and J ends lost 4 bases and 2 bases respectively, with 11 bases between them. The CDR3 has 13 amino acids. Germline CDR1 is SQVTM and CDR2 is ANQGSEA. CDR3 in DNA: TGCAGCGTTGGAGGGGCTGTACAAGAGACCCAGTACTTC. Its translation: CSVGGAVQETQYF.

This chain connects TRBV7-8 to TRBJ1-5; no clear D. Per germline, CDR1 SGHVS and CDR2 FQNEAQ. Between the trimmed V and J ends, which lost 1 base and 9 bases, there was a span of 7 bases. CDR3 length: 12 amino acids. CDR3 nucleotides: TGTGCCAGCAGCTTAGGGGCTTGGCCCCAGCATTTT. Its translation is CASSLGAWPQHF.